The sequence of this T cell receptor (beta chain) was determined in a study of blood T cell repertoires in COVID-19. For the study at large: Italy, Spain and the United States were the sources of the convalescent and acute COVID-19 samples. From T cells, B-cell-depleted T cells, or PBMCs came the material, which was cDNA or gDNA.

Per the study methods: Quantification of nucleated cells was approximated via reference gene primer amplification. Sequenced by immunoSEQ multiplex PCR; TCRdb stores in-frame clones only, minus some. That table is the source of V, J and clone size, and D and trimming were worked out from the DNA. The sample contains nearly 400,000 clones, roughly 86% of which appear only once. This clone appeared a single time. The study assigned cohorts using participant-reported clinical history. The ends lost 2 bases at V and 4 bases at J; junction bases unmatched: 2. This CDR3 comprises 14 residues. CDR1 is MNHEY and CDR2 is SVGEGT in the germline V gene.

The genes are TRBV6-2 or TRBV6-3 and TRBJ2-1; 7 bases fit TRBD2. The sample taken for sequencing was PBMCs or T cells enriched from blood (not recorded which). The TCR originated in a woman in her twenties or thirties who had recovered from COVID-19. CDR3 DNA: TGTGCCAGCAGTTACGGGCGGGGGTACAATGAGCAGTTCTTC. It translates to CASSYGRGYNEQFF.